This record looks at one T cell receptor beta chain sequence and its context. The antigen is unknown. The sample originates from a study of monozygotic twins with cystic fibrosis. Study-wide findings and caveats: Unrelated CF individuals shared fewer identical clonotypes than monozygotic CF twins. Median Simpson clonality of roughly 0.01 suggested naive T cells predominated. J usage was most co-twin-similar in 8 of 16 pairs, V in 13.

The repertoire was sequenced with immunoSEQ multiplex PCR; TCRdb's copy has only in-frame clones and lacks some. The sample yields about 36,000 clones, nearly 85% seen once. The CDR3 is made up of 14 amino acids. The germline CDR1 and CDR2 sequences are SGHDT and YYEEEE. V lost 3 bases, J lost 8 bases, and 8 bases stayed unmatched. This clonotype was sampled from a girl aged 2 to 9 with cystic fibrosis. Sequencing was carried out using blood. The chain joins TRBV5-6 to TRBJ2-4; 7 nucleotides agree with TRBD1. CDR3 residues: CASSSGEGGYIQYF. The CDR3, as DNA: TGTGCCAGCAGCTCAGGGGAAGGGGGCTACATTCAGTACTTC. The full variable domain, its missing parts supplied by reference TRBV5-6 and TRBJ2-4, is DAGVTQSPTHLIKTRGQQVTLRCSPKSGHDTVSWYQQALGQGPQFIFQYYEEEERQRGNFPDRFSGHQFPNYSSELNVNALLLGDSALYLCASSSGEGGYIQYFGAGTRLSVL.